A single sample is the source of the 26 T cell receptor beta chains below, sequenced in a study of cytomegalovirus exposure and HLA in healthy donors. PCR was performed using 60 Vbeta and 13 Jbeta primers. Sequencing was performed with immunoSEQ multiplex PCR; in TCRdb, only in-frame clones are kept and a portion is missing. There are 150,000 to 160,000 clones in the sample; approximately 81% occur only once, and less than 2.5% lies in the top ten. Sequenced material: PBMCs. The receptors derive from a woman aged 18-30 years in good health and CMV-seronegative.

The chain joins TRBV7-2 to TRBJ2-7; 8 bases are shared with TRBD2. The CDR3 length is 15 residues. V was clipped by 5 bases and J by 7 bases; unmatched bases: 13. Looked up from germline, CDR1 is SGHTA and CDR2 is FQGNSA. CDR3 protein: CASSPGTRATGEQYF. CDR3 bases: TGTGCCAGCAGCCCAGGGACTAGAGCGACGGGTGAGCAGTACTTC.

J is TRBJ2-3 and V is TRBV9, with 8 bases lining up with TRBD2. Germline-derived CDR1 and CDR2 are SGDLS and YYNGEE. Trimming removed 10 bases from V and 2 bases from J; junction bases left unmatched: 9. This CDR3 region has 14 residues. The CDR3 DNA reads TGTGCCGAGCGGGGTAGCGGGATCACAGATACGCAGTATTTT. Its translation is CAERGSGITDTQYF.

The chain carries TRBV2 and TRBJ1-2; the D gene is possibly TRBD1 (5 bases). The CDR3 is 12 amino acids. Germline values: CDR1 SNHLY, CDR2 FYNNEI. The ends were cut back, 6 bases at V and 12 bases at J, with 17 bases in the middle. DNA for the CDR3: TGTGCCAGCAGCATGGGGGAGGGGCGCCACACCTTC. This gives the protein CASSMGEGRHTF.

J is TRBJ1-1 and V is TRBV19, with 9 nucleotides matching TRBD1. Germline V gene data show CDR1 as LNHDA and CDR2 as SQIVND (reference sequence). This CDR3 spans 17 amino acids. V trimming: 5 bases; J trimming: 4 bases; junction bases outside the gene matches: 14. The CDR3 protein is CASSASRDRVGSTEAFF. The CDR3 nucleotides read TGTGCCAGTAGTGCGTCCCGGGACAGGGTTGGAAGCACTGAAGCTTTCTTT.

CDR3 coding DNA: TGTGCCAGCCACCGCCTAGCGGGAGGAACCAATGAGCAGTTCTTC. It translates to CASHRLAGGTNEQFF. V usage is TRBV10-3 and J usage is TRBJ2-1, with TRBD2 identical over 11 bases. The length of the CDR3 is 15 residues. V dropped 10 bases and J dropped 6; count of bases not matched to a gene: 11. The V gene's germline CDR1 is ENHRY and CDR2 SYGVKD.

This chain uses TRBV4-3 with TRBJ2-3, with 8 bases aligning to TRBD2. V trimming: 0 bases; J trimming: 2 bases; junction bases outside the gene matches: 7. The CDR3 loop spans 17 amino acids. Germline CDR1 is LGHNA and CDR2 is YSLEER. In DNA form, the CDR3 reads TGCGCCAGCAGCCAAGATTTCACTAGCGGTATCACAGATACGCAGTATTTT. This codes for CASSQDFTSGITDTQYF.

This chain uses TRBV7-7 with TRBJ2-3, with TRBD2 matching over 12 bases. Unmatched junction bases numbered 7, after V lost 3 bases and J lost 3 bases. Germline V gives CDR1 SSHAT, CDR2 FNYEAQ (reference sequence). The CDR3 extends over 17 amino acids. CDR3 loop: CASSLGRLAGVTDTQYF. The DNA of the CDR3 is TGTGCCAGCAGCTTGGGCCGACTAGCGGGGGTTACAGATACGCAGTATTTT.

The chain links TRBV30 to TRBJ1-3; 10 nucleotides line up with TRBD1. The CDR3 length is 15 residues. Germline V gives CDR1 GTSNPN, CDR2 SVGIG (reference sequence). V lost 3 bases and J lost 2; bases outside the gene matches: 4. This CDR3 reads CAWRRDRGAGNTIYF. DNA of the CDR3: TGTGCCTGGAGAAGGGACAGGGGTGCTGGAAACACCATATATTTT.

This clone occurred a few times. The chain links TRBV6-5 to TRBJ2-3; D possibly corresponds to TRBD1 (5 bases). Per germline, CDR1 MNHEY and CDR2 SVGAGI. The CDR3 loop spans 15 amino acids. Between the trimmed V and J ends, which lost 2 bases and 4 bases, there was a span of 13 bases. Written as DNA, the CDR3 is TGTGCCAGCAGTTACCAACCAAAACAGGCAGATACGCAGTATTTT. Amino acids: CASSYQPKQADTQYF.

This sequence joins TRBV5-1 and TRBJ2-7; 8 bases are a match to TRBD2. This CDR3 is built from 15 residues. After removal of 0 bases from V and 3 bases from J, the junction contained 5 bases not matched to a gene. Germline V gene data show CDR1 as SGHRS and CDR2 as YFSETQ. CDR3 in amino acids: CASSLATSGHYEQYF. Here the CDR3 DNA reads TGCGCCAGCAGCTTGGCCACTAGCGGCCACTACGAGCAGTACTTC.

V usage is TRBV28 and J usage is TRBJ1-2; 9 bases fit TRBD1. Trimming cost V 5 bases and J 8 bases; bases outside gene matches: 24. Germline loops: CDR1 MDHEN, CDR2 SYDVKM. The CDR3 contains 19 residues. The CDR3 DNA reads TGTGCCAGCAGTCTCCGGGGATGGGACAGGGTGAAGAAGGTCGTCGGCTACACCTTC. Amino acid sequence: CASSLRGWDRVKKVVGYTF.

The rearrangement joins TRBV28 to TRBJ2-1; 9 nucleotides match TRBD1. Germline CDR1 is MDHEN and CDR2 is SYDVKM. The CDR3 spans 15 residues. J lost 7 bases, V lost 7 bases, and 11 bases had no gene match. The CDR3 sequence: CASNLAGQGKNEQFF. The CDR3 region has the DNA TGTGCCAGCAACCTCGCGGGACAGGGTAAAAATGAGCAGTTCTTC.

The chain joins TRBV5-1 to TRBJ2-5; D remains ambiguous. Germline V gives CDR1 SGHRS, CDR2 YFSETQ. V lost 7 bases to trimming and J lost 5 bases, with 12 bases between them. This CDR3 is 12 amino acids long. CDR3 in DNA: TGCGCCAGCGGCCCCTCCTTGGAGACCCAGTACTTC. It yields the protein CASGPSLETQYF.

The chain couples TRBV30 to TRBJ2-1; 8 positions match TRBD2. J lost 4 bases, V lost 5 bases, and 16 bases had no gene match. The CDR3 sequence is 17 residues long. Germline CDR1 is GTSNPN and CDR2 is SVGIG (reference sequence). The CDR3 reads CAWRGGLGAAPYNEQFF. The CDR3 DNA is TGTGCCTGGCGGGGGGGCCTAGGTGCGGCTCCTTACAATGAGCAGTTCTTC.

A few counts support this clone. The rearrangement uses TRBV15 and TRBJ1-5, with 9 bases lining up with TRBD1. This CDR3 has 15 residues. Germline V gene data show CDR1 as LNHNV and CDR2 as YYDKDF (reference sequence). V lost 6 bases to trimming and J lost 6 bases; unmatched junction nucleotides: 9. The CDR3 spells CATRAQGALGQPQHF. CDR3 coding DNA: TGTGCCACCAGGGCACAGGGGGCGCTTGGTCAGCCCCAGCATTTT.

This chain joins TRBV6-1 and TRBJ2-7, with D possibly TRBD2 on 6 matching bases. The CDR3 is 14 residues long. CDR1 and CDR2 (germline): MNHNS, SASEGT. V shed 3 bases and J shed 2 bases, with 11 bases lying between them. The CDR3 bases are TGTGCCAGCAGTGACGGAGGGTTCACCTACGAGCAGTACTTC. It codes for CASSDGGFTYEQYF.

This chain joins TRBV27 and TRBJ1-5; D remains unclear. Germline CDR1 MNHEY, CDR2 SMNVEV (reference sequence). Trimming removed 2 bases at V and 3 bases at J, with 5 bases between. The CDR3 is made up of 13 amino acids. The CDR3 nucleotides read TGTGCCAGCAGTTTACAGTACAATCAGCCCCAGCATTTT. Residues: CASSLQYNQPQHF.

The rearrangement links TRBV4-2 to TRBJ1-2, with TRBD1 matching over 8 bases. Trimming cost V 3 bases and J 2 bases; bases outside gene matches: 5. This CDR3 spans 15 amino acids. Germline V gene lookup returns CDR1 LGHNA and CDR2 YNFKEQ. In DNA, the CDR3 is TGTGCCAGCAGCCAGGCGGGACAGGCGAACTATGGCTACACCTTC. As protein: CASSQAGQANYGYTF.

The chain carries TRBV28 and TRBJ1-2; perhaps TRBD1 as D (5 bases). The V end was cut by 2 bases, the J end by 4 bases, with 17 bases between. This CDR3 region has 16 residues. In germline, CDR1 is MDHEN, CDR2 SYDVKM. DNA of the CDR3: TGTGCCAGCAGTTTAACGGGGGGGGATACTAGCTATGGCTACACCTTC. This translates into CASSLTGGDTSYGYTF.

This clone was detected once. The rearrangement links TRBV5-1 to TRBJ2-3; 7 positions agree with TRBD2. Trimming took 4 bases from V and 2 from J; bases not matched to a gene: 4. This CDR3 contains 14 residues. From germline, CDR1 is SGHRS and CDR2 YFSETQ. The CDR3 reads CASSPSGTTDTQYF. In DNA, the CDR3 is TGCGCCAGCAGCCCCAGCGGGACCACAGATACGCAGTATTTT. The full variable domain, completed using reference TRBV5-1 and TRBJ2-3, is KAGVTQTPRYLIKTRGQQVTLSCSPISGHRSVSWYQQTPGQGLQFLFEYFSETQRNKGNFPGRFSGRQFSNSRSEMNVSTLELGDSALYLCASSPSGTTDTQYFGPGTRLTVL.

This chain connects TRBV6-5 to TRBJ2-7; 8 bases agree with TRBD2. Germline CDR1 reads MNHEY; CDR2 reads SVGAGI. The CDR3 consists of 15 residues. The junction had 10 bases not matched to a gene; V was cut back by 6 bases and J by 3 bases. CDR3 nucleotide sequence: TGTGCCAGCAGCCGTACCGGGGGGGGGAGCTACGAGCAGTACTTC. Residues: CASSRTGGGSYEQYF.

This clone has only a few counts. The V and J genes are TRBV7-9 and TRBJ2-5; TRBD1 matches 7 bases. CDR3 length equals 14 residues. J lost 5 bases, V lost 5 bases, and 8 bases had no gene match. Germline CDR1 is SEHNR and CDR2 is FQNEAQ (reference sequence). CDR3 coding DNA: TGTGCCAGCAGCCCCCACAGGGGAAGGGAGACCCAGTACTTC. This codes for CASSPHRGRETQYF.

The rearrangement uses TRBV28 and TRBJ1-1; D is undetermined. The V and J ends lost 5 bases and 1 base respectively, with 14 bases between them. CDR1 and CDR2 (germline): MDHEN, SYDVKM. The CDR3 contains 15 residues. CDR3 nucleotides: TGTGCCAGCAGTGGGAGGGCGCTCGGGAACACTGAAGCTTTCTTT. It specifies CASSGRALGNTEAFF.

The V call is TRBV28, the J call TRBJ1-1; D is unresolved. This CDR3 has 15 amino acids. From germline, CDR1 is MDHEN and CDR2 SYDVKM. Between the trimmed V and J ends, which lost 3 bases and 8 bases, there was a span of 19 bases. CDR3 loop: CASSFLRSGKIEAFF. The CDR3 DNA reads TGTGCCAGCAGTTTTCTACGGTCAGGCAAAATAGAAGCTTTCTTT.

The chain couples TRBV28 to TRBJ2-7; 9 bases are shared with TRBD2. Germline V gene lookup returns CDR1 MDHEN and CDR2 SYDVKM. Unmatched junction bases numbered 13, after V lost 5 bases and J lost 2 bases. There are 17 residues in the CDR3. The CDR3 is CASSTVLAGEITYEQYF. DNA for the CDR3: TGTGCCAGCAGTACTGTGTTAGCGGGGGAGATCACCTACGAGCAGTACTTC. The full variable domain, in which reference TRBV28 and TRBJ2-7 provide the parts outside the CDR3, is DVKVTQSSRYLVKRTGEKVFLECVQDMDHENMFWYRQDPGLGLRLIYFSYDVKMKEKGDIPEGYSVSREKKERFSLILESASTNQTSMYLCASSTVLAGEITYEQYFGPGTRLTVT.

CDR3: CASSQGGGAFEQFF. The CDR3, as DNA: TGTGCCAGCAGCCAAGGCGGGGGGGCCTTTGAGCAGTTCTTC. This chain joins TRBV4-2 and TRBJ2-1; 9 positions match TRBD2. The CDR3 contains 14 residues. With V trimmed by 1 base and J by 9 bases, 4 bases remained unmatched. The germline gives CDR1 LGHNA, CDR2 YNFKEQ.